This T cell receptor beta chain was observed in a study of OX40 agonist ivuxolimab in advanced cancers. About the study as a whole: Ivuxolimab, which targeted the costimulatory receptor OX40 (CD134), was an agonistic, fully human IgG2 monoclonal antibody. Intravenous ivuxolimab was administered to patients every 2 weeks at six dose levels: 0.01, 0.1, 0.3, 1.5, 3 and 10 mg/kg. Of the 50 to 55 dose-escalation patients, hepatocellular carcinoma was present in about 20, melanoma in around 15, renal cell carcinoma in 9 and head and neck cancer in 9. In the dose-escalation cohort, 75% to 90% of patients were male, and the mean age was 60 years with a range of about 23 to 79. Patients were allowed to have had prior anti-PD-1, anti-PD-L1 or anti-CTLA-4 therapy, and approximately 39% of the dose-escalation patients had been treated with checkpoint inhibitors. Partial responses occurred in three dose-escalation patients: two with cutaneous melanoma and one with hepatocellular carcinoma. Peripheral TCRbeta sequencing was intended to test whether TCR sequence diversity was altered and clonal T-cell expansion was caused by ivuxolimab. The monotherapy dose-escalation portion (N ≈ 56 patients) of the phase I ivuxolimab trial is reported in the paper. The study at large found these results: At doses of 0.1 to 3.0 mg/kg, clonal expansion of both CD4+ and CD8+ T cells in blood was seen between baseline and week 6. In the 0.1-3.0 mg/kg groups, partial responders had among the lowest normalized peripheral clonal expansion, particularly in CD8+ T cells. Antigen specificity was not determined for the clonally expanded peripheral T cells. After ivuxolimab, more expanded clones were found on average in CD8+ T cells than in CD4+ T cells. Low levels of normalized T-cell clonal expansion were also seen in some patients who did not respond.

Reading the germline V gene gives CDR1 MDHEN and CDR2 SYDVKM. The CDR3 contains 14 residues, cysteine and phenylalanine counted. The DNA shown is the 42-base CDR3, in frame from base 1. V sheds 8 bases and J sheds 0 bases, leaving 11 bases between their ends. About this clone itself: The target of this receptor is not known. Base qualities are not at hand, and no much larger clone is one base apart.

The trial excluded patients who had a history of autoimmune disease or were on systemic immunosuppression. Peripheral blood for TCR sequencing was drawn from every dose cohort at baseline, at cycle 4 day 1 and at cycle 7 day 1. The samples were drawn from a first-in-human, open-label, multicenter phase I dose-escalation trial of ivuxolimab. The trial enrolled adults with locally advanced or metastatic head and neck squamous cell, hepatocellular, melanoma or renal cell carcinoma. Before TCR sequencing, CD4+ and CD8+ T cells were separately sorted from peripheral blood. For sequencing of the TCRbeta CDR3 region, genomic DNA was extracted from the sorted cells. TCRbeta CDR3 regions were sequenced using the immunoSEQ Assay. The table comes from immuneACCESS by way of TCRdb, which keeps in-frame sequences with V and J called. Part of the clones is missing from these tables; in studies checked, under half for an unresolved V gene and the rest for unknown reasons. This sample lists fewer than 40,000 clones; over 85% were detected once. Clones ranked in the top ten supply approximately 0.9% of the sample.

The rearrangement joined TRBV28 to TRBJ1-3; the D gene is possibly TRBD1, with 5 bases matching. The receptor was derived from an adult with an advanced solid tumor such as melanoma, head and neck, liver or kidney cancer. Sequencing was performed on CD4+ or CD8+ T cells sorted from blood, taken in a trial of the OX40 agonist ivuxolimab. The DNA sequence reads TGTGCCAGCTGGGGGAGGATCTCTGGAAACACCATATATTTT. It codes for CASWGRISGNTIYF.